These 21 T cell receptor beta chains originate from one sample sequenced in a study of CD8+CD57+ T cells in acquired aplastic anemia. Genomic DNA served as template for TCR beta VDJ and CDR3 profiling. TCRdb used MiXCR to reprocess the reads, holding one entry per CDR3 protein. Among about 160,000 distinct CDR3 sequences listed, roughly 48% were seen once. The specimen was sorted CD4+, CD8+, or CD8+CD57+ T cells (not recorded which) from PBMCs. These TCRs come from a human donor in good health.

This clonotype was observed many times. The rearrangement uses TRBV7-6 and TRBJ1-4, with a tentative D call TRBD1 (5 bases). Germline CDR1 and CDR2: SGHVS and FNYEAQ. This CDR3 comprises 13 residues. V was clipped by 4 bases and J by 8 bases, with 11 bases between them. CDR3 amino acids: CASSSPGTEKLFF. As DNA, the CDR3 is TGTGCCAGCAGCTCTCCCGGGACGGAAAAACTGTTTTTT.

As concerns this clonotype: This could be a read error, since a much larger clone is one nucleotide away. The V and J genes are TRBV4-3 and TRBJ1-1; D is undetermined. Germline lookup yields CDR1 LGHNA and CDR2 YSLEER. This CDR3 is 15 amino acids long. This chain's CDR3 is CASSQAFSLKTEAFF. The CDR3 DNA reads TGCGCCAGCAGCCAAGCTTTTTCCCTGAAGACTGAAGCTTTCTTT.

This clonotype showed up many times. The genes are TRBV7-2 and TRBJ2-7; no firm D call. The length of the CDR3 is 12 residues. Germline lookup yields CDR1 SGHTA and CDR2 FQGNSA. With 1 base removed from V and 6 bases from J, the gap between germline ends came to 7 bases. CDR3 in DNA: TGTGCCAGCAGCTTAGTGGGTACCGAGCAGTACTTC. This translates into CASSLVGTEQYF.

With respect to this clonotype: Its ends do not fully match the called genes, so a read error is possible. This chain links TRBV2 with TRBJ1-2, with 9 bases that match TRBD1. CDR3 length equals 15 residues. Germline-derived CDR1 and CDR2 are SNHLY and FYNNEI. The CDR3 protein is CAGSTWGQGSYGYTF. The CDR3 DNA reads TGTGCCGGCAGTACCTGGGGACAGGGAAGCTATGGCTACACCTTC. Complete variable domain (other parts from reference TRBV2 and TRBJ1-2): EPEVTQTPSHQVTQMGQEVILRCVPISNHLYFYWYRQILGQKVEFLVSFYNNEISEKSEIFDDQFSVERPDGSNFTLKIRSTKLEDSAMYFCAGSTWGQGSYGYTFGSGTRLTVV.

This clonotype has at least ten counts. V and J are TRBV29-1 and TRBJ1-5; D call uncertain. The CDR3 consists of 14 residues. Trimming took 6 bases from V and 3 from J, leaving 15 bases between them. Germline V gene data show CDR1 as SQVTM and CDR2 as ANQGSEA. The CDR3 protein is CSVAKGGSNQPQHF. Here the CDR3 DNA reads TGCAGCGTCGCGAAGGGAGGCTCCAATCAGCCCCAGCATTTT.

The chain links TRBV2 to TRBJ2-3; D possibly corresponds to TRBD1 (7 bases). CDR3 length: 15 amino acids. Trimming took 3 bases from V and 7 from J, leaving 17 bases between them. Germline assignment: CDR1 SNHLY and CDR2 FYNNEI. The CDR3 bases are TGTGCCAGCAGTGAGGCGGGACAGCTGACCAATACGCAGTATTTT. Amino acids: CASSEAGQLTNTQYF.

In regard to this clonotype: Since a much larger clone is just one base distant, this may be a read error. This chain links TRBV5-6 with TRBJ2-5; D is uncertain. The CDR3 is 16 amino acids. CDR1 SGHDT and CDR2 YYEEEE come from the germline V gene. The CDR3 sequence: CANSAELIQKSETQYF. The CDR3, as DNA: TGTGCCAACAGCGCCGAATTGATACAGAAATCCGAGACCCAGTACTTC. The variable domain in full, completed from reference TRBV5-6 and TRBJ2-5, reads DAGVTQSPTHLIKTRGQQVTLRCSPKSGHDTVSWYQQALGQGPQFIFQYYEEEERQRGNFPDRFSGHQFPNYSSELNVNALLLGDSALYLCANSAELIQKSETQYFGPGTRLLVL.

This clonotype was seen many times. The chain couples TRBV20-1 to TRBJ2-5; D possibly uses TRBD1 or TRBD2 (5 bases each). V lost 4 bases and J lost 3, with 12 bases in between. The CDR3 contains 13 residues. CDR1 and CDR2 from the germline V gene are DFQATT and SNEGSKA (reference sequence). The CDR3, as DNA: TGCAGTGCTATGGGGGAGCACAAAGAGACCCAGTACTTC. As protein: CSAMGEHKETQYF.

The V gene is TRBV28, the J gene TRBJ2-7; perhaps TRBD2 as D (5 bases). The germline CDR1 and CDR2 sequences are MDHEN and SYDVKM. The V end was cut by 6 bases, the J end by 4 bases, with 16 bases between. This CDR3 region has 14 residues. The DNA of the CDR3 is TGTGCCAGCAGCCCCGTGGGGAGAGTATACGAGCAGTACTTC. This sequence encodes CASSPVGRVYEQYF.

The chain carries TRBV20-1 and TRBJ2-7; TRBD2 matches 13 bases. The length of the CDR3 is 13 residues. V was clipped by 7 bases and J by 5 bases; unmatched bases: 5. CDR1 is DFQATT, CDR2 SNEGSKA, per germline (reference sequence). The CDR3 region is CSGVGLAGNEQYF. In DNA form, the CDR3 reads TGCAGTGGAGTGGGACTAGCGGGAAACGAGCAGTACTTC.

The chain uses TRBV5-6 and TRBJ1-6; possible D gene TRBD1, 6 bases. In germline, CDR1 is SGHDT, CDR2 YYEEEE. V was trimmed by 3 bases and J by 4 bases, leaving 8 bases between them. There are 14 residues in the CDR3. CDR3: CASSSTGYNSPLHF. CDR3 DNA: TGTGCCAGCAGCTCGACAGGTTATAATTCACCCCTCCACTTT.

The J gene is TRBJ1-1, the V gene TRBV12-3 or TRBV12-4, with D hard to call. The germline V and J ends were trimmed by 3 bases and 10 bases, with 18 bases remaining between them. The CDR3 has 14 residues. CDR3: CASSFDQWGSGAFF. CDR3 nucleotides: TGTGCCAGCAGTTTTGACCAGTGGGGTTCAGGAGCTTTCTTT.

The genes are TRBV2 and TRBJ2-7; the D is unclear. Germline V gene sequence: CDR1 SNHLY, CDR2 FYNNEI. Trimming stripped 6 bases from V and 2 bases from J, with 14 bases between. This CDR3 has 14 amino acids. CDR3 nucleotides: TGTGCCAGCAGCGAGTTAACAGTAGCCTACGAGCAGTACTTC. This sequence encodes CASSELTVAYEQYF. Supplemented by reference TRBV2 and TRBJ2-7, the full variable domain reads EPEVTQTPSHQVTQMGQEVILRCVPISNHLYFYWYRQILGQKVEFLVSFYNNEISEKSEIFDDQFSVERPDGSNFTLKIRSTKLEDSAMYFCASSELTVAYEQYFGPGTRLTVT.

The table lists this clonotype with many counts. This rearrangement joins TRBV20-1 to TRBJ2-1; D tentatively fits TRBD1 or TRBD2 (5 bases each). Germline CDR1 and CDR2: DFQATT and SNEGSKA (reference sequence). The CDR3 runs to 14 residues. Trimming cost V 6 bases and J 2 bases, with 14 bases left between them. CDR3 nucleotides: TGCAGTGCATCCTCCGGGGCCGCCTACAATGAGCAGTTCTTC. It yields the protein CSASSGAAYNEQFF.

The chain employs TRBV7-2 and TRBJ1-3, with no clear D. Germline V gene sequence: CDR1 SGHTA, CDR2 FQGNSA. V shed 0 bases and J shed 0 bases, with 0 bases lying between them. The CDR3 runs 13 residues. Written as DNA, the CDR3 is TGTGCCAGCAGCTTAGCCTCTGGAAACACCATATATTTT. Amino acid sequence: CASSLASGNTIYF. The full variable domain, in which reference TRBV7-2 and TRBJ1-3 provide the parts outside the CDR3, is GAGVSQSPSNKVTEKGKDVELRCDPISGHTALYWYRQSLGQGLEFLIYFQGNSAPDKSGLPSDRFSAERTGGSVSTLTIQRTQQEDSAVYLCASSLASGNTIYFGEGSWLTVV.

V and J are TRBV19 and TRBJ2-7; D is perhaps TRBD2 (7 bases). From germline, CDR1 is LNHDA and CDR2 SQIVND (reference sequence). The CDR3 extends over 14 amino acids. V was pared by 7 bases and J by 5 bases, with 18 bases between. The CDR3: CASTIGRGADEQYF. CDR3 DNA: TGTGCCAGTACCATAGGGAGGGGGGCGGACGAGCAGTACTTC. The full variable domain, in which reference TRBV19 and TRBJ2-7 provide the parts outside the CDR3, is DGGITQSPKYLFRKEGQNVTLSCEQNLNHDAMYWYRQDPGQGLRLIYYSQIVNDFQKGDIAEGYSVSREKKESFPLTVTSAQKNPTAFYLCASTIGRGADEQYFGPGTRLTVT.

This clonotype was observed at least ten times. The chain couples TRBV19 to TRBJ1-1; tentative D call: TRBD1 (5 bases). Per the germline V gene, CDR1 is LNHDA and CDR2 is SQIVND (reference sequence). This CDR3 has 14 residues. The germline V and J ends were trimmed by 1 base and 7 bases, with 13 bases remaining between them. The CDR3: CASSIAGGISEAFF. CDR3 nucleotides: TGTGCCAGTAGTATAGCGGGGGGGATTAGTGAAGCTTTCTTT.

This chain connects TRBV6-2 or TRBV6-3 to TRBJ2-5; D possibly corresponds to TRBD2 (7 bases). The CDR3 length is 16 residues. V was trimmed by 2 bases and J by 5 bases, leaving 18 bases between them. Germline V CDR1 and CDR2: MNHEY, SVGEGT. The chain's CDR3 is CASSYPTRGGEETQYF. The CDR3 nucleotides are TGTGCCAGCAGTTACCCCACGAGGGGGGGGGAGGAGACCCAGTACTTC.

This sequence joins TRBV2 and TRBJ2-1; D is undetermined. Trimming stripped 6 bases from V and 8 bases from J, with 11 bases between. CDR1 and CDR2 from the germline V gene are SNHLY and FYNNEI. The CDR3 has 12 residues. CDR3 region: CASSGSTHEQFF. CDR3 DNA sequence: TGTGCCAGCAGCGGCTCAACACATGAGCAGTTCTTC.

Many counts were recorded for this clonotype. The chain carries TRBV7-2 and TRBJ1-6, with D unclear. Germline CDR1 and CDR2: SGHTA and FQGNSA. The length of the CDR3 is 15 residues. V lost 1 base to trimming and J lost 4 bases, with 8 bases between them. The CDR3 region is CASSLGGRYNSPLHF. The CDR3 DNA sequence: TGTGCCAGCAGCTTAGGAGGGAGGTATAATTCACCCCTCCACTTT.

The chain is built from TRBV6-1 and TRBJ2-7, with 8 bases lining up with TRBD2. The germline gives CDR1 MNHNS, CDR2 SASEGT. The ends lost 7 bases at V and 7 bases at J; junction bases unmatched: 15. CDR3 size: 15 residues. The CDR3 loop is CASTEGLEPSEEQYF. For the CDR3, the DNA is TGTGCCAGCACCGAGGGACTAGAGCCGAGCGAGGAGCAGTACTTC.